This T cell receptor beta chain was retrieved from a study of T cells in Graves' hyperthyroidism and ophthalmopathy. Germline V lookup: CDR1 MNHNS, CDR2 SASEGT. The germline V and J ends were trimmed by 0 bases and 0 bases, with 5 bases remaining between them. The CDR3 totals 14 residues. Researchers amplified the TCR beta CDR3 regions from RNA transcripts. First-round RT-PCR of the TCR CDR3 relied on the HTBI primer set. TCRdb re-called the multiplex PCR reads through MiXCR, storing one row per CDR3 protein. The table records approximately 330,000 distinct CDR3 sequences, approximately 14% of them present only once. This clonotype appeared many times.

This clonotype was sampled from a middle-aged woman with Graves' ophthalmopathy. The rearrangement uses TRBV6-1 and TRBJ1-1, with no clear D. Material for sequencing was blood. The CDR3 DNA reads TGTGCCAGCAGTGAAGCCGGGGTGAACACTGAAGCTTTCTTT. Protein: CASSEAGVNTEAFF.